This T cell receptor beta chain comes out of a study of PD-1 blockade in classical Hodgkin lymphoma. Study-level background: Intravenous nivolumab at 3 mg/kg was given to patients every 2 weeks. General observations from the study: Patients excluded were those beginning nivolumab under 1 year after ASCT.

Every patient experienced relapse after autologous stem cell transplantation, and brentuximab vedotin exposure varied. Classifying best responses yielded complete response, partial response or progressive disease. Between the trimmed V and J ends, which lost 5 bases and 8 bases, there was a span of 15 bases. Germline CDR1 MDHEN, CDR2 SYDVKM. This CDR3 spans 13 amino acids. Details on this clone: Its antigen is not known.

The protocol was immunoSEQ multiplex PCR, while the TCRdb copy is restricted to in-frame clones and leaves out a portion. The table lists under 30,000 clones, roughly two thirds of them singletons. The rearrangement links TRBV28 to TRBJ1-2; the D gene is possibly TRBD1 (5 bases). The sample in question was peripheral blood mononuclear cells (PBMCs), obtained before the second cycle of nivolumab. The sequence was obtained from a human donor with classical Hodgkin lymphoma. CDR3 sequence reads: CASSLPGPIGYTF. The CDR3 DNA reads as TGTGCCAGCAGTCTCCCGGGGCCGATCGGCTACACCTTC.